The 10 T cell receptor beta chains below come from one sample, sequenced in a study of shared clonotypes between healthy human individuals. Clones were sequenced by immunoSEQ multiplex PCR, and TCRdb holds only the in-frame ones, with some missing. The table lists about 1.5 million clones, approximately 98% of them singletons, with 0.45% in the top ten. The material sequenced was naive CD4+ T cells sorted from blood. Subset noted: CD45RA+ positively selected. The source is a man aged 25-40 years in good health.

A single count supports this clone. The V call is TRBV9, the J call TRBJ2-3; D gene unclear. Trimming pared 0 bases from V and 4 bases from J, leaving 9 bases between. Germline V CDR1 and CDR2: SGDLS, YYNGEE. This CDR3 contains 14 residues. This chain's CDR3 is CASSVGGIPDTQYF. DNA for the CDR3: TGTGCCAGCAGCGTAGGGGGTATACCAGATACGCAGTATTTT.

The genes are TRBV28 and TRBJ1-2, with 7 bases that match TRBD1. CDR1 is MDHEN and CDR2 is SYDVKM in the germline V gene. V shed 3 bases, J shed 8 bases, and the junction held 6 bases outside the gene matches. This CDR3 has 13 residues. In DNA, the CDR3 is TGTGCCAGCAGTTTTGGGACAGTGGAAGGCTACACCTTC. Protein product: CASSFGTVEGYTF.

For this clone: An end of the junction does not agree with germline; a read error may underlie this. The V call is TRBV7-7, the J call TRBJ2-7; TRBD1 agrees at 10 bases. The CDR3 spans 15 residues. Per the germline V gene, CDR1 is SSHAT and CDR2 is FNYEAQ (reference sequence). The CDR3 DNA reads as TGTGCTAGCAGCTTAAGACAGGGGGCCTCCTACGAGCAGTACTTC. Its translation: CASSLRQGASYEQYF.

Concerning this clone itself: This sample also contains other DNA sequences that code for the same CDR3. The CDR3 protein is CASSFFRSQETQYF. CDR3 sequence (DNA): TGTGCCAGCAGTTTTTTCAGGTCCCAAGAGACCCAGTACTTC. This chain links TRBV28 with TRBJ2-5; D uncertain. This CDR3 contains 14 residues. The V gene's germline CDR1 is MDHEN and CDR2 SYDVKM. V dropped 3 bases and J dropped 1 base, with 9 bases sitting between them.

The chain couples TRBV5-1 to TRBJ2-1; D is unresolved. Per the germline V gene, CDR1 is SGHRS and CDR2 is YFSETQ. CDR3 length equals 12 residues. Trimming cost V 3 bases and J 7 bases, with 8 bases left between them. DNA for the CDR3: TGCGCCAGCAGCTACAACCGGAATGAGCAGTTCTTC. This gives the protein CASSYNRNEQFF.

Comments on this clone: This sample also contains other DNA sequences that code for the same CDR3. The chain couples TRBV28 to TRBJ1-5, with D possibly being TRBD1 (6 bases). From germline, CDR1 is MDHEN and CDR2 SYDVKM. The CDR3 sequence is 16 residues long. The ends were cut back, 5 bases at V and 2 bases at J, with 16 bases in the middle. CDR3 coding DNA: TGTGCCAGCAGTCCCCACCGGGGACAAGGCAATCAGCCCCAGCATTTT. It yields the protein CASSPHRGQGNQPQHF.

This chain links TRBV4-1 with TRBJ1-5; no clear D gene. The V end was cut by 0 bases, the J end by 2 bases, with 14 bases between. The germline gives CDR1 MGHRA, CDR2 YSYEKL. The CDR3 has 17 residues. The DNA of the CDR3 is TGCGCCAGCAGCCAAGATCATCCGACTTGGGGCAATCAGCCCCAGCATTTT. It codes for CASSQDHPTWGNQPQHF.

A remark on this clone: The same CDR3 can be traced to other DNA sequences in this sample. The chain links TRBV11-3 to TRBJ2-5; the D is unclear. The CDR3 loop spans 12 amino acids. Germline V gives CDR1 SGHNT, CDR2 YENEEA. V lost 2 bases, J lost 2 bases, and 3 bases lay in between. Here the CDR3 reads CASSLNQETQYF. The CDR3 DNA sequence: TGTGCCAGCAGCTTAAATCAAGAGACCCAGTACTTC.

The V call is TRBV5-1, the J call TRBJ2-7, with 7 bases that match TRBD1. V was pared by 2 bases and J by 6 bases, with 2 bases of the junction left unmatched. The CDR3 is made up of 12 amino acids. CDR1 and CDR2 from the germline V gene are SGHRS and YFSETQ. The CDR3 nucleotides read TGCGCCAGCAGCTTACAGGGGAGCGAGCAGTACTTC. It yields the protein CASSLQGSEQYF.

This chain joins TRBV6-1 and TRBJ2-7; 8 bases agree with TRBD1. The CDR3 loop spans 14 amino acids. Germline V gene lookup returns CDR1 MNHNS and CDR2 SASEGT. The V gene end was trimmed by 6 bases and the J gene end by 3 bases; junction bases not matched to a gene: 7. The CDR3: CASSRQGANYEQYF. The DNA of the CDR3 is TGTGCCAGCAGCCGCCAGGGGGCCAACTACGAGCAGTACTTC.